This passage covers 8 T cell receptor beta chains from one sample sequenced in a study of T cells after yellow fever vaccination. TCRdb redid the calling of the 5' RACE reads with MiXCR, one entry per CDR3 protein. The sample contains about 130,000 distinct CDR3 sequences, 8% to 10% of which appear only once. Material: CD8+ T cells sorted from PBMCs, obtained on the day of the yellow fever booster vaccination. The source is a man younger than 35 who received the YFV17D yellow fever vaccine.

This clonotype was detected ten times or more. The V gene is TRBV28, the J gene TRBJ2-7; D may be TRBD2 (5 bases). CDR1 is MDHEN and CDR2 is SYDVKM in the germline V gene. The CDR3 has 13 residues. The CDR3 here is CASSSRVLHEQYV. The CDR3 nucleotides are TGTGCAAGCAGTTCGCGGGTCCTCCACGAGCAGTACGTC.

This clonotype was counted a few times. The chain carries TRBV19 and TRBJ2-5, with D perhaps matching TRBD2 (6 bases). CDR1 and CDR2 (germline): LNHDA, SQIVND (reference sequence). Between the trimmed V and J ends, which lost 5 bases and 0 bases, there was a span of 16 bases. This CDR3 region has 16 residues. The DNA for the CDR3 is TGTGCCAGTAGTTGGGGGGATTCATCATACCAAGAGACCCAGTACTTC. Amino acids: CASSWGDSSYQETQYF. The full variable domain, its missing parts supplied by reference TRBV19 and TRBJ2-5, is DGGITQSPKYLFRKEGQNVTLSCEQNLNHDAMYWYRQDPGQGLRLIYYSQIVNDFQKGDIAEGYSVSREKKESFPLTVTSAQKNPTAFYLCASSWGDSSYQETQYFGPGTRLLVL.

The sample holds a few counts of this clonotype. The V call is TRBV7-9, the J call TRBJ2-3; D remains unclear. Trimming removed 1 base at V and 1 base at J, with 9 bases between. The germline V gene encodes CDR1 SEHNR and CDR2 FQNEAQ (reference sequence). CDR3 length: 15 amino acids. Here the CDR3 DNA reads TGTGCCAGCAGCTTAGTACAGATTGGCACAGATACGCAGTATTTT. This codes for CASSLVQIGTDTQYF. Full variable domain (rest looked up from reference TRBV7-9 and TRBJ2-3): DTGVSQNPRHKITKRGQNVTFRCDPISEHNRLYWYRQTLGQGPEFLTYFQNEAQLEKSRLLSDRFSAERPKGSFSTLEIQRTEQGDSAMYLCASSLVQIGTDTQYFGPGTRLTVL.

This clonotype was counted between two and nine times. The CDR3 is CAITGTSTDTQYF. The CDR3 region has the DNA TGTGCCATCACCGGGACAAGCACAGATACGCAGTATTTT. The V and J genes are TRBV10-3 and TRBJ2-3, with D possibly being TRBD1 (6 bases). This CDR3 has 13 amino acids. Germline CDR1 reads ENHRY; CDR2 reads SYGVKD. Trimming left V 7 bases short and J 0 bases short, with 8 bases between.

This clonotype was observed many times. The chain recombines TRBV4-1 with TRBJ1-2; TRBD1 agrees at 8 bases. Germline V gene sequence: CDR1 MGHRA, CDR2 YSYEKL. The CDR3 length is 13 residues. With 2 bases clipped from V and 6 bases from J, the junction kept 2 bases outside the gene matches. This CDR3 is CASSQQGAHGYTF. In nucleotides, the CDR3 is TGCGCCAGCAGCCAACAGGGGGCGCATGGCTACACCTTC.

The CDR3 DNA reads TGCAGTGCTAGAGTTGGCGGCAGGGGGTCCAATCAGCCCCAGCATTTT. It encodes CSARVGGRGSNQPQHF. The rearrangement joins TRBV20-1 to TRBJ1-5; TRBD1 aligns across 7 bases. J was trimmed by 3 bases and V by 1 base; bases with no gene match: 9. There are 16 residues in the CDR3. From germline, CDR1 is DFQATT and CDR2 SNEGSKA (reference sequence).

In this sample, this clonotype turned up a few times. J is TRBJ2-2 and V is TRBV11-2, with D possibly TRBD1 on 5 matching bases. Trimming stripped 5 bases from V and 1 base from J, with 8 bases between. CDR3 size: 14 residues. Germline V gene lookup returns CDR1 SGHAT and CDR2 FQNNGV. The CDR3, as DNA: TGTGCCAGCAGCCGCCAGGGGAACACCGGGGAGCTGTTTTTT. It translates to CASSRQGNTGELFF.

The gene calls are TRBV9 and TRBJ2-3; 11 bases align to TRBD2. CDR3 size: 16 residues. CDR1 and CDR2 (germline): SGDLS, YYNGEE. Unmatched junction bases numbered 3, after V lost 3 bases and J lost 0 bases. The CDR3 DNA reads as TGTGCCAGCAGCGAGACTAGCGGGGCTAGCACAGATACGCAGTATTTT. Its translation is CASSETSGASTDTQYF.